This T cell receptor (beta chain) was captured in a study of Graves' ophthalmopathy and Graves' hyperthyroidism. Looking at the study overall: There was a collection of peripheral blood at initial diagnosis, before any treatment.

Per the germline V gene, CDR1 is SGHTA and CDR2 is FQGNSA. The CDR3 has 13 residues. V was pared by 5 bases and J by 5 bases, with 3 bases of the junction left unmatched. Scientists amplified the TCR beta CDR3 regions from RNA transcripts. The authors performed first-round RT-PCR with HTBI primers and then a second-round multiplex PCR. Via MiXCR, TCRdb re-called the multiplex PCR reads, giving one row per CDR3 protein. The data hold about 410,000 distinct CDR3 sequences, with around 20% observed a single time. Each donor who had ophthalmopathy showed moderate-to-severe activity, a CAS of ≥3, a NOSPECS of ≥4, and a duration under 3 months. This clonotype has at least ten counts. Its antigen remains unknown. Study outcomes and limitations: Blood also held most thyroid clonotypes expanded above 0.001 frequency. This model predicted ophthalmopathy progression (sensitivity around 71%, specificity about 72%).

The V call is TRBV7-2, the J call TRBJ2-5; 9 positions match TRBD1. Input material: peripheral blood. The sequence derives from a woman in her late teens or twenties with Graves' ophthalmopathy. CDR3 DNA: TGTGCCAGCAGCAGGACAGGGGTGGAGACCCAGTACTTC. The encoded protein is CASSRTGVETQYF.